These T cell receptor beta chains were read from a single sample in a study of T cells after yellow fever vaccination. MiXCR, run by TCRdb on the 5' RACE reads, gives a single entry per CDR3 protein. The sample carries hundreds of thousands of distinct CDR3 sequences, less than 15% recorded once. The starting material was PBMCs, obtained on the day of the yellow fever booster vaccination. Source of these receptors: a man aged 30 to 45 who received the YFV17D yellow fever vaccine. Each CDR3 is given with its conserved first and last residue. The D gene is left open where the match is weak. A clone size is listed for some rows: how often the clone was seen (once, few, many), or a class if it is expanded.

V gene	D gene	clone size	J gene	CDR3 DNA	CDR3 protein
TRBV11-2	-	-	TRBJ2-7	TGTGCCAGCAGCCCCCGGGACCGGACCAGCTACGAGCAGTACTTC	CASSPRDRTSYEQYF
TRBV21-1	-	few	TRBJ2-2	TGTGCCAGCAGCAAAAACGTGGCTGGGGAGGTCGTTACCGGGGAGCTGTTTTTT	CASSKNVAGEVVTGELFF
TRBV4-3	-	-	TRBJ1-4	TGCGCCAGCAGCCGCGTCACAGGGTTAGGGGAAAAACTGTTTTTT	CASSRVTGLGEKLFF
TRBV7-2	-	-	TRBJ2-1	TGTGCCAGCAGCACCCCGGAGATTAATGAGCAGTTCTTC	CASSTPEINEQFF
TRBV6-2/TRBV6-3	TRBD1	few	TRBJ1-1	TGTGCCAGCAGGGACAGGGTACGAGAAAGAGCTTTCTTT	CASRDRVRERAFF
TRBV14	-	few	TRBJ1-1	TGTGCCAGCAGCCAAGATCGGGGCAGCGGGCGGAACACTGAAGCTTTCTTT	CASSQDRGSGRNTEAFF
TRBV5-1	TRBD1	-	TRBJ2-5	TGCGCCAGCAGCCCACCGACAGGGAAACAAGAGACCCAGTACTTC	CASSPPTGKQETQYF
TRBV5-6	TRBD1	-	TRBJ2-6	TGTGCCAGCAGCTTACTCCAGACAGGGGCTGGGGCCAACGTCCTGACTTTC	CASSLLQTGAGANVLTF
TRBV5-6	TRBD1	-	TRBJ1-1	TGTGCCAGCAGCCCGAGAACCGGACAGGCCCTGATGAAAGCTTTCTTT	CASSPRTGQALMKAFF
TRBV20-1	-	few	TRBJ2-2	TGCAGTGCTAGAGATAGGCGGTCCGGGGCCGGGGAGCTGTTTTTT	CSARDRRSGAGELFF
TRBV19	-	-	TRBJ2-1	TGTGCCAGTAGCCCGCGCACGGGCTTTGAGCAGTTCTTC	CASSPRTGFEQFF